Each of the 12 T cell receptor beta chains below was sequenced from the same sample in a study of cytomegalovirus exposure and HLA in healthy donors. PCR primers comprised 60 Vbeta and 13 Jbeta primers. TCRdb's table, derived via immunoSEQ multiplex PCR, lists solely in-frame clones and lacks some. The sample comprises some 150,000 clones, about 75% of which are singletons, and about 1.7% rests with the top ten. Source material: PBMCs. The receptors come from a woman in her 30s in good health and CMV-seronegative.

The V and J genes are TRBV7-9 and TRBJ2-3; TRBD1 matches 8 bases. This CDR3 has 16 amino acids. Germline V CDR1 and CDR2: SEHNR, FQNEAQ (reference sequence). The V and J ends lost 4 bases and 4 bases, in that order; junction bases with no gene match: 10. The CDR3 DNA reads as TGTGCCAGCAGCTCGACCCCGGACAGGGCGGCAGATACGCAGTATTTT. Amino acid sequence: CASSSTPDRAADTQYF.

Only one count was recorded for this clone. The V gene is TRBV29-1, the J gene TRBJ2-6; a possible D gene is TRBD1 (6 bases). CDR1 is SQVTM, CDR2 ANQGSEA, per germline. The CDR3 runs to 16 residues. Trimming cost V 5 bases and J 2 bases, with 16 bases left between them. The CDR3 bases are TGCAGCGTTATTGAGACAGGACGTCCTGGGGCCAACGTCCTGACTTTC. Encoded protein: CSVIETGRPGANVLTF.

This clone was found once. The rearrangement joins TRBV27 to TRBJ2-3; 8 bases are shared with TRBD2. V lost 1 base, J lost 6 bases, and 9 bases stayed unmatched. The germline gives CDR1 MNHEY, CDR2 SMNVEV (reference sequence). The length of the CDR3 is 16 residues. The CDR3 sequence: CASSLLAGLATDTQYF. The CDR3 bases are TGTGCCAGCAGTTTATTAGCGGGGCTTGCCACGGATACGCAGTATTTT.

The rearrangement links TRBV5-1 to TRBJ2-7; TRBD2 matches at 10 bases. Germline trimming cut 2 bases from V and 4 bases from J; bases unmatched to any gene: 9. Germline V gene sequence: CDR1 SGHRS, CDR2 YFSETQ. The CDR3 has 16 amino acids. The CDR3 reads CASSLRTSGTVYEQYF. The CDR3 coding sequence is TGCGCCAGCAGCTTAAGGACTAGCGGCACAGTATACGAGCAGTACTTC. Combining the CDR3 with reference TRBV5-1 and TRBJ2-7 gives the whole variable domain KAGVTQTPRYLIKTRGQQVTLSCSPISGHRSVSWYQQTPGQGLQFLFEYFSETQRNKGNFPGRFSGRQFSNSRSEMNVSTLELGDSALYLCASSLRTSGTVYEQYFGPGTRLTVT.

This CDR3 is CASGRGAVGANVLTF. The CDR3 nucleotides are TGTGCCAGCGGCAGGGGGGCTGTAGGGGCCAACGTCCTGACTTTC. This chain uses TRBV9 with TRBJ2-6, with D possibly matching TRBD1 (7 bases). The germline V gene has CDR1 SGDLS and CDR2 YYNGEE. The CDR3 is made up of 15 amino acids. The V gene lost 7 bases and the J gene lost 4 bases, with 15 bases spanning the gap.

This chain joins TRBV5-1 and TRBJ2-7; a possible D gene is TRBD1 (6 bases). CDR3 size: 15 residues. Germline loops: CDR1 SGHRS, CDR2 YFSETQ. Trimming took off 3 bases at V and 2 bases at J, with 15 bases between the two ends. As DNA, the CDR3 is TGCGCCAGCAGCTCATCAGGGGTCGGAACCTACGAGCAGTACTTC. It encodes CASSSSGVGTYEQYF.

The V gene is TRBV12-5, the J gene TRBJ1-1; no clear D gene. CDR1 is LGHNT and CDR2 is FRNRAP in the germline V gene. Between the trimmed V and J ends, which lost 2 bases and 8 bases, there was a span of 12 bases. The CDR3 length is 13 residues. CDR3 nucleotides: TGTGCTAGTGGTTTGTTCAGTTCAGAAGAAGCTTTCTTT. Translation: CASGLFSSEEAFF.

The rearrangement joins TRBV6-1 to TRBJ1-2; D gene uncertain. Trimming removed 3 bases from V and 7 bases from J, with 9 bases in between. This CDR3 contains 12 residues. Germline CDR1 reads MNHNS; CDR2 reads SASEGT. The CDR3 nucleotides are TGTGCCAGCAGTGATGGGCGGGGTGGCTACACCTTC. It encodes CASSDGRGGYTF.

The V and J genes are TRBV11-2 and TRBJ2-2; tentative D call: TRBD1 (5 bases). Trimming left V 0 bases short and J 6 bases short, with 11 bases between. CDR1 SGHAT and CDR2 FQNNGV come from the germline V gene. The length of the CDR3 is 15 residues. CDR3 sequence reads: CASSLEGQKAGELFF. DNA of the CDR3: TGTGCCAGCAGCTTAGAGGGGCAGAAGGCCGGGGAGCTGTTTTTT.

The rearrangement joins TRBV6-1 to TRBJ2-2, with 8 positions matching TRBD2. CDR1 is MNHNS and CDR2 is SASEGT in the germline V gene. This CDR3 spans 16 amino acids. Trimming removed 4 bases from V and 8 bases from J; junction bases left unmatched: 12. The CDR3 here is CASSVVQRGLVGELFF. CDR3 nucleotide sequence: TGTGCCAGCAGTGTGGTCCAGCGGGGGTTGGTAGGGGAGCTGTTTTTT.

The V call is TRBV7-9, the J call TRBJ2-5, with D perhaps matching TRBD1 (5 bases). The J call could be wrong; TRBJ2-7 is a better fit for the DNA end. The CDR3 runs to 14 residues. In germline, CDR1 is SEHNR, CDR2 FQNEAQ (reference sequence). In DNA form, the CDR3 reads TGTGCCAGCAGTTTCGACCGGACACTCTACGAGCAGTACTTC. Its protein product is CASSFDRTLYEQYF.

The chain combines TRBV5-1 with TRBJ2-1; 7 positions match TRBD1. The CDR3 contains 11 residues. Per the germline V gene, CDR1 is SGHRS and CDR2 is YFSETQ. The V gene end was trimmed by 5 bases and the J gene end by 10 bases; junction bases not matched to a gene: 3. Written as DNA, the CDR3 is TGCGCCAGCAGACTGGACAGGGAGCAGTTCTTC. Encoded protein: CASRLDREQFF.